This T cell receptor (beta chain) is drawn from a study of T cell repertoires in cytomegalovirus infection. As for the study in general: Carrying CMV and the relevant HLA type showed in public TCR beta signatures.

The CDR3 length is 19 residues. The ends lost 5 bases at V and 1 base at J; junction bases unmatched: 14. Germline CDR1 is SEHNR and CDR2 is FQNEAQ (reference sequence). Using its own MiXCR run on the reads, TCRdb lists one record per CDR3 protein. The table shows around 440,000 distinct CDR3 sequences, with 11% occurring only once. Whole-study findings and limits: CMV carriers with the relevant HLA were identified by cumulative public TCR beta family frequency. It was HLA-C-restricted CMV-specific TCR beta clonotypes that dominated the response ex vivo.

The table lists this clonotype with a few counts. No antigen is known for it. Sequenced material: PBMCs. This rearrangement joins TRBV7-9 to TRBJ1-5; 10 bases are a match to TRBD1. This sequence was found in a human donor in good health (CMV status not recorded). Some clones in this sample may be carry-over from other donors' samples. The CDR3 DNA reads as TGTGCCAGCAGCCCCCCTCCAGGGACAGGGGATAACAGCAATCAGCCCCAGCATTTT. Translation gives CASSPPPGTGDNSNQPQHF.